A single sample gave rise to the 30 T cell receptor beta chains below, sequenced in a study of cytotoxic CD8 clonotypes in ibrutinib-treated CLL. Repertoires were generated with immunoSEQ multiplex PCR, while TCRdb's copy carries only in-frame clones and drops some. The sample has 200,000 to 250,000 clones, 70% seen once. Source: PBMCs, taken after 24 months of ibrutinib treatment. These receptors were obtained from a human donor with chronic lymphocytic leukemia.

This sequence joins TRBV10-2 and TRBJ2-7; D is possibly TRBD1 (5 bases). This CDR3 has 14 residues. Trimming removed 1 base from V and 3 bases from J, with 10 bases in between. Per the germline V gene, CDR1 is WSHSY and CDR2 is SAAADI. CDR3 sequence (DNA): TGCGCCAGCAGTGAGTGGGGCCAGAGCTACGAGCAGTACTTC. Protein product: CASSEWGQSYEQYF.

V and J are TRBV18 and TRBJ2-7; 7 positions match TRBD1. The CDR3 has 11 residues. Germline V CDR1 and CDR2: KGHSH, LQKENI. Losses at the gene ends were 6 bases for V and 6 bases for J; bases not matched to a gene: 2. The CDR3: CASSRQGEQYF. In DNA form, the CDR3 reads TGTGCCAGCTCTCGACAGGGCGAGCAGTACTTC.

This chain connects TRBV9 to TRBJ2-1; 7 nucleotides agree with TRBD2. Germline V gene lookup returns CDR1 SGDLS and CDR2 YYNGEE. V lost 2 bases, J lost 5 bases, and 7 bases stayed unmatched. The CDR3 is 15 amino acids. CDR3: CASSVAGLENNEQFF. CDR3 nucleotides: TGTGCCAGCAGCGTGGCAGGACTAGAAAACAATGAGCAGTTCTTC.

The gene calls are TRBV9 and TRBJ1-3; the D gene is possibly TRBD1 (5 bases). V was clipped by 1 base and J by 2 bases, with 13 bases between them. CDR1 is SGDLS, CDR2 YYNGEE, per germline. This CDR3 comprises 16 residues. The CDR3 is CASSVYSGETGNTIYF. As DNA, the CDR3 is TGTGCCAGCAGCGTATACTCGGGGGAAACTGGAAACACCATATATTTT.

V and J are TRBV6-6 and TRBJ2-5; D gene ambiguous. CDR1 and CDR2 (germline): MNHNY, SVGAGI (reference sequence). V lost 5 bases and J 2 bases, leaving 3 bases between the germline ends. The CDR3 is 11 residues long. CDR3 bases: TGTGCCAGCAGTACACAAGAGACCCAGTACTTC. Translated, it gives CASSTQETQYF.

The CDR3 sequence: CSVGSKGGNTEAFF. CDR3 coding DNA: TGCAGCGTGGGGAGCAAGGGTGGGAACACTGAAGCTTTCTTT. The chain is built from TRBV29-1 and TRBJ1-1; no reliable D call. The germline gives CDR1 SQVTM, CDR2 ANQGSEA. Deletions cut 6 bases from V and 1 base from J, with 15 bases between. CDR3 length equals 14 residues.

V is TRBV28 and J is TRBJ1-2, with 8 positions matching TRBD1. CDR1 and CDR2 (germline): MDHEN, SYDVKM. CDR3 length: 14 amino acids. After removal of 7 bases from V and 4 bases from J, the junction contained 8 bases not matched to a gene. As DNA, the CDR3 is TGTGCCAGCAACCTAGGACAGGGACCCTATGGCTACACCTTC. It yields the protein CASNLGQGPYGYTF.

The gene calls are TRBV5-1 and TRBJ1-4, with TRBD1 matching over 8 bases. The CDR3 consists of 14 residues. Germline lookup yields CDR1 SGHRS and CDR2 YFSETQ. The V gene end was trimmed by 2 bases and the J gene end by 7 bases; junction bases not matched to a gene: 4. The CDR3 here is CASSFTGGSEKLFF. In DNA, the CDR3 is TGCGCCAGCAGCTTCACAGGGGGGTCTGAAAAACTGTTTTTT. Based on the CDR3 plus reference TRBV5-1 and TRBJ1-4, the full variable domain is KAGVTQTPRYLIKTRGQQVTLSCSPISGHRSVSWYQQTPGQGLQFLFEYFSETQRNKGNFPGRFSGRQFSNSRSEMNVSTLELGDSALYLCASSFTGGSEKLFFGSGTQLSVL.

This clone appeared a few times. The chain is built from TRBV7-8 and TRBJ2-1, with 9 positions matching TRBD1. The CDR3 is made up of 15 amino acids. The germline V gene has CDR1 SGHVS and CDR2 FQNEAQ. J gave up 3 bases and V 5 bases, and 5 bases lay outside the gene matches. This chain's CDR3 is CASSLGQGIYNEQFF. CDR3 nucleotide sequence: TGTGCCAGCAGCCTGGGACAGGGTATCTACAATGAGCAGTTCTTC.

The chain has TRBV5-1 and TRBJ1-2, with 10 bases matching TRBD1. The CDR3 runs 16 residues. Per germline, CDR1 SGHRS and CDR2 YFSETQ. The V and J ends lost 0 bases and 4 bases, in that order; junction bases with no gene match: 6. CDR3 DNA sequence: TGCGCCAGCAGCTTGGTTCTAGACAGGGGGCTCTATGGCTACACCTTC. This codes for CASSLVLDRGLYGYTF.

The chain carries TRBV7-9 and TRBJ2-1; D might be TRBD2 (7 bases). The CDR3 runs 15 residues. V was cut by 1 base and J by 5 bases, with 12 bases left in between. Germline CDR1 reads SEHNR; CDR2 reads FQNEAQ (reference sequence). The CDR3 region is CASSLGGGGDNEQFF. In DNA form, the CDR3 reads TGTGCCAGCAGCTTAGGAGGGGGAGGGGACAATGAGCAGTTCTTC.

The rearrangement joins TRBV11-2 to TRBJ2-3; the match to TRBD2 covers 8 bases. V shed 5 bases, J shed 6 bases, and the junction held 4 bases outside the gene matches. Germline V gives CDR1 SGHAT, CDR2 FQNNGV. The CDR3 has 13 residues. This CDR3 is CASSPRLADTQYF. Written as DNA, the CDR3 is TGTGCCAGCAGCCCGCGACTAGCGGATACGCAGTATTTT.

This clone occurred once. This chain links TRBV4-2 with TRBJ2-7; 8 positions match TRBD2. V lost 4 bases and J lost 5; bases outside the gene matches: 7. CDR3 length: 14 amino acids. Germline V lookup: CDR1 LGHNA, CDR2 YNFKEQ. CDR3 sequence: CASSPPGGAHEQYF. The CDR3, as DNA: TGTGCCAGCAGCCCCCCCGGGGGGGCACACGAGCAGTACTTC.

This chain connects TRBV15 to TRBJ2-5; a possible D gene is TRBD1 (5 bases). The CDR3 spans 13 residues. V was trimmed by 8 bases and J by 0 bases, leaving 10 bases between them. CDR1 and CDR2 (germline): LNHNV, YYDKDF (reference sequence). The CDR3 sequence is CATGRQYQETQYF. The CDR3 DNA reads TGTGCCACCGGTCGACAGTACCAAGAGACCCAGTACTTC.

In DNA, the CDR3 is TGTGCCAGCAGCTTAGAAGGTGTGCAGGGAAATCAGCCCCAGCATTTT. It is translated as CASSLEGVQGNQPQHF. The chain couples TRBV7-8 to TRBJ1-5, with D perhaps TRBD1 (5 bases). This CDR3 is built from 16 residues. Germline V gives CDR1 SGHVS, CDR2 FQNEAQ. With 1 base removed from V and 4 bases from J, the gap between germline ends came to 14 bases.

The V call is TRBV7-8, the J call TRBJ2-1; 8 nucleotides line up with TRBD1. The CDR3 length is 18 residues. CDR1 is SGHVS, CDR2 FQNEAQ, per germline. V lost 5 bases, J lost 5 bases, and 17 bases stayed unmatched. CDR3 sequence (DNA): TGTGCCAGCAGCCCCAAATATTTCGGGCAGGACAGGGACAATGAGCAGTTCTTC. Its protein product is CASSPKYFGQDRDNEQFF.

The rearrangement links TRBV20-1 to TRBJ1-5; a weak D match, TRBD1 (5 bases). V shed 5 bases and J shed 6 bases, with 8 bases lying between them. Per germline, CDR1 DFQATT and CDR2 SNEGSKA (reference sequence). This CDR3 region has 11 residues. The CDR3 bases are TGCAGTGCTGCAGGGCTTCAGCCCCAGCATTTT. This codes for CSAAGLQPQHF.

This clone was detected once. The chain is built from TRBV5-6 and TRBJ2-7; 11 nucleotides align to TRBD1. Germline V gene data show CDR1 as SGHDT and CDR2 as YYEEEE. The V segment lost 2 bases and the J segment 3 bases; nucleotides outside the gene matches: 1. The CDR3 runs to 14 residues. The CDR3 DNA follows: TGTGCCAGCAGCTTCGGGACAGGGGGCTACGAGCAGTACTTC. This sequence encodes CASSFGTGGYEQYF.

For the CDR3, the DNA is TGTGCCAGCAAACCCTCCGGAGAGGTCACCGGGGAGCTGTTTTTT. Protein product: CASKPSGEVTGELFF. The V gene is TRBV5-4, the J gene TRBJ2-2, with D unclear. Trimming pared 6 bases from V and 4 bases from J, leaving 16 bases between. There are 15 residues in the CDR3. Germline lookup yields CDR1 SGHNT and CDR2 YYREEE (reference sequence).

J is TRBJ1-2 and V is TRBV6-5; possibly TRBD1 for D (6 bases). Trimming shortened V by 2 bases and J by 8 bases, and 18 bases separated the two germline ends. The length of the CDR3 is 15 residues. Germline V gene data show CDR1 as MNHEY and CDR2 as SVGAGI. The CDR3 DNA reads TGTGCCAGCAGTTACGTGGGAGGGGGTCCGGGAGGCTACACCTTC. The encoded protein is CASSYVGGGPGGYTF.

The chain has TRBV15 and TRBJ1-6; possible D gene TRBD1, 5 bases. V lost 0 bases, J lost 11 bases, and 11 bases lay in between. CDR1 LNHNV and CDR2 YYDKDF come from the germline V gene (reference sequence). The CDR3 runs 14 residues. CDR3 sequence reads: CATSREGDGAPLHF. CDR3 sequence (DNA): TGTGCCACCAGCAGAGAAGGGGATGGAGCACCCCTCCACTTT. The variable domain in full, with the rest retrieved from reference TRBV15 and TRBJ1-6, is DAMVIQNPRYQVTQFGKPVTLSCSQTLNHNVMYWYQQKSSQAPKLLFHYYDKDFNNEADTPDNFQSRRPNTSFCFLDIRSPGLGDTAMYLCATSREGDGAPLHFGNGTRLTVT.

This chain uses TRBV28 with TRBJ1-1, with 9 bases matching TRBD1. The CDR3 totals 15 residues. Germline V gene lookup returns CDR1 MDHEN and CDR2 SYDVKM. The ends lost 5 bases at V and 5 bases at J; junction bases unmatched: 9. CDR3 sequence reads: CASSPSGTGSTEAFF. For the CDR3, the DNA is TGTGCCAGCAGTCCCTCCGGGACAGGGTCTACTGAAGCTTTCTTT.

The genes are TRBV6-5 and TRBJ2-3, with 7 bases identical to TRBD1. The CDR3 has 15 residues. Looked up from germline, CDR1 is MNHEY and CDR2 is SVGAGI. V lost 5 bases and J lost 0; bases outside the gene matches: 5. The CDR3 region is CASSPGTASTDTQYF. The CDR3, as DNA: TGTGCCAGCAGTCCCGGGACAGCTAGCACAGATACGCAGTATTTT.

This clone was seen a single time. This chain joins TRBV2 and TRBJ2-7; either TRBD1 or TRBD2 may fit D (5 bases each). The germline gives CDR1 SNHLY, CDR2 FYNNEI. V lost 7 bases and J 2 bases, leaving 15 bases between the germline ends. There are 14 residues in the CDR3. CDR3 sequence (DNA): TGTGCCAGCAAAGAGACCATGGGGGCCTACGAGCAGTACTTC. Its protein product is CASKETMGAYEQYF. Using reference TRBV2 and TRBJ2-7 for the parts outside the CDR3, the full variable domain is EPEVTQTPSHQVTQMGQEVILRCVPISNHLYFYWYRQILGQKVEFLVSFYNNEISEKSEIFDDQFSVERPDGSNFTLKIRSTKLEDSAMYFCASKETMGAYEQYFGPGTRLTVT.

V gene TRBV27 combines with J gene TRBJ2-4, with 10 bases lining up with TRBD1. The CDR3 extends over 14 amino acids. Trimming removed 3 bases from V and 9 bases from J; junction bases left unmatched: 5. Germline CDR1 and CDR2: MNHEY and SMNVEV (reference sequence). CDR3 amino acids: CASSFSRQGAIQYF. The CDR3 bases are TGTGCCAGCAGTTTCTCTAGACAGGGGGCCATTCAGTACTTC.

V is TRBV2 and J is TRBJ2-5, with D possibly being TRBD1 (6 bases). This CDR3 contains 14 residues. The V gene's germline CDR1 is SNHLY and CDR2 FYNNEI. V shed 5 bases and J shed 1 base, with 11 bases lying between them. The CDR3 DNA reads TGTGCCAGCAGTAGGGGGAGCCGCCAAGAGACCCAGTACTTC. As protein: CASSRGSRQETQYF.

The chain has TRBV5-1 and TRBJ2-7; TRBD1 matches at 7 bases. CDR1 and CDR2 (germline): SGHRS, YFSETQ. The junction had 9 bases not matched to a gene; V was cut back by 3 bases and J by 3 bases. The CDR3 runs 15 residues. The CDR3: CASSWTGTEDYEQYF. The CDR3 nucleotides are TGCGCCAGCAGCTGGACCGGGACAGAAGACTACGAGCAGTACTTC.

The rearrangement uses TRBV18 and TRBJ1-5; a possible D gene is TRBD1 (6 bases). From germline, CDR1 is KGHSH and CDR2 LQKENI. This CDR3 has 15 amino acids. Trimming removed 2 bases at V and 2 bases at J, with 10 bases between. CDR3 bases: TGTGCCAGCTCACCAACAGGGATGGGCAATCAGCCCCAGCATTTT. Translation gives CASSPTGMGNQPQHF. The complete variable domain, with remaining parts taken from reference TRBV18 and TRBJ1-5, reads NAGVMQNPRHLVRRRGQEARLRCSPMKGHSHVYWYRQLPEEGLKFMVYLQKENIIDESGMPKERFSAEFPKEGPSILRIQQVVRGDSAAYFCASSPTGMGNQPQHFGDGTRLSIL.

The chain has TRBV19 and TRBJ2-3, with a possible D match to TRBD2 (6 bases). The CDR3 has 14 amino acids. Germline V gives CDR1 LNHDA, CDR2 SQIVND (reference sequence). With 5 bases removed from V and 2 bases from J, the gap between germline ends came to 11 bases. The chain's CDR3 is CASSVGGPTDTQYF. DNA for the CDR3: TGTGCCAGTAGTGTCGGGGGTCCCACAGATACGCAGTATTTT. Together with reference TRBV19 and TRBJ2-3, the CDR3 gives the full variable domain: DGGITQSPKYLFRKEGQNVTLSCEQNLNHDAMYWYRQDPGQGLRLIYYSQIVNDFQKGDIAEGYSVSREKKESFPLTVTSAQKNPTAFYLCASSVGGPTDTQYFGPGTRLTVL.

In this sample, this clone turned up a few times. The V and J genes are TRBV11-2 and TRBJ1-5; the D is unclear. Trimming stripped 2 bases from V and 7 bases from J, with 9 bases between. From germline, CDR1 is SGHAT and CDR2 FQNNGV. The CDR3 is made up of 13 amino acids. The CDR3 spells CASSLKGSQPQHF. DNA for the CDR3: TGTGCCAGCAGCTTAAAGGGTAGCCAGCCCCAGCATTTT.